The clone carrying this T cell receptor beta chain was seen once. The data are from a study of shared clonotypes between healthy human individuals. The CDR3 has 16 residues. Trimming removed 0 bases from V and 4 bases from J, with 15 bases in between. Germline CDR1 and CDR2: MGHRA and YSYEKL. Libraries were prepared by immunoSEQ multiplex PCR; TCRdb keeps only in-frame clonotypes and omits some of them. This sample has some 2,100,000 clones; nearly 97% occur once, and the top ten carry roughly 0.13%. What was sequenced was naive CD4+ T cells sorted from blood. Subset of the sample: CD45RA+ positively selected. The TCR sequence derives from a man in his late teens or twenties in good health. This chain connects TRBV4-1 to TRBJ1-2; a possible D gene is TRBD1 (6 bases). CDR3 nucleotide sequence: TGCGCCAGCAGCCAAGAGTGGGGGCGGGCTGGCTATGGCTACACCTTC. Its translation is CASSQEWGRAGYGYTF.